The TCR beta chain described here comes from a study of blood T cell repertoires in COVID-19. Across the study: The cDNA or gDNA used as material had been derived from T cells, B-cell-depleted T cells, or PBMCs.

Germline values: CDR1 MNHEY, CDR2 SVGEGT. With 2 bases clipped from V and 5 bases from J, the junction kept 6 bases outside the gene matches. CDR3 length equals 14 residues. Original handling: Counts of nucleated cells, estimated from reference gene primer amplification, were obtained. Some clones are missing from TCRdb's copy, which holds only in-frame ones; the method was immunoSEQ multiplex PCR. V, J and clone size derive from that table, while D and trimming were established from the DNA sequence. This table holds about 180,000 clones, 86% found once. The specimen sequenced was peripheral blood. V usage is TRBV6-2 or TRBV6-3 and J usage is TRBJ2-7; 7 bases fit TRBD1. The clonotype comes from a woman in her twenties or thirties with active or convalescent COVID-19. The CDR3 sequence: CASSYAGGGNEQYF. The CDR3 coding sequence is TGTGCCAGCAGTTACGCAGGGGGTGGGAACGAGCAGTACTTC.